The 19 T cell receptor beta chains given below trace back to one sample, sequenced in a study of blood T cell repertoires in COVID-19. The table came from immunoSEQ multiplex PCR; TCRdb's copy has only in-frame clones and leaves some out. Of tens of thousands of clones in the sample, approximately 70% were seen once. Specimen: peripheral blood. The receptors were sampled from a woman between 65 and 79 years old with acute or convalescent COVID-19.

CDR3 DNA sequence: TGTGCCAGCAGCGAGCCCCTAAGCGGGGAGCTGTTTTTT. It specifies CASSEPLSGELFF. The chain couples TRBV7-9 to TRBJ2-2; D remains unclear. The V gene lost 5 bases and the J gene lost 7 bases, with 11 bases spanning the gap. There are 13 residues in the CDR3. In germline, CDR1 is SEHNR, CDR2 FQNEAQ (reference sequence).

This clone appeared once. This rearrangement joins TRBV18 to TRBJ2-2; TRBD2 might be the D (5 bases). The CDR3 sequence is 15 residues long. V was shortened by 6 bases and J by 3 bases, with 14 bases between the two germline ends. Germline V CDR1 and CDR2: KGHSH, LQKENI. CDR3 sequence (DNA): TGTGCCAGCTCCAACAATTTCGGGGACACCGGGGAGCTGTTTTTT. It translates to CASSNNFGDTGELFF.

V and J are TRBV9 and TRBJ2-1; 14 positions match TRBD2. Germline V gene sequence: CDR1 SGDLS, CDR2 YYNGEE. After removal of 0 bases from V and 7 bases from J, the junction contained 12 bases not matched to a gene. The CDR3 length is 19 residues. The CDR3 nucleotides are TGTGCCAGCAGCGTAGCTTGGGCGGCGGGACTAGCGGGAGAGAATGAGCAGTTCTTC. This gives the protein CASSVAWAAGLAGENEQFF.

The rearrangement uses TRBV4-1 and TRBJ2-5, with 14 bases identical to TRBD2. The ends lost 3 bases at V and 0 bases at J; junction bases unmatched: 6. Germline V CDR1 and CDR2: MGHRA, YSYEKL. This CDR3 spans 18 amino acids. The CDR3 coding sequence is TGCGCCAGCAGCCACGGGACTAGCGGGGGCAAAAACCAAGAGACCCAGTACTTC. It translates to CASSHGTSGGKNQETQYF.

The gene calls are TRBV28 and TRBJ2-5; 10 bases line up with TRBD2. With V trimmed by 2 bases and J by 2 bases, 8 bases remained unmatched. This CDR3 comprises 17 residues. Germline lookup yields CDR1 MDHEN and CDR2 SYDVKM. CDR3 DNA sequence: TGTGCCAGCAGTTTACCCCTCTTAGCGGGGGGACAAGAGACCCAGTACTTC. It codes for CASSLPLLAGGQETQYF.

Worth noting for this clone: Other nucleotide sequences from this sample produce the same CDR3. The rearrangement uses TRBV6-5 and TRBJ2-1; 7 nucleotides line up with TRBD1. The V segment lost 0 bases and the J segment 3 bases; nucleotides outside the gene matches: 2. The CDR3 runs 15 residues. Germline V gene lookup returns CDR1 MNHEY and CDR2 SVGAGI. CDR3 DNA sequence: TGTGCCAGCAGTTACTCGCGACAGGGCTACAATGAGCAGTTCTTC. It is translated as CASSYSRQGYNEQFF.

The V call is TRBV5-8, the J call TRBJ2-2; D is perhaps TRBD2 (6 bases). Per the germline V gene, CDR1 is SGHTS and CDR2 is YDEGEE. The CDR3 sequence is 14 residues long. Trimming took off 5 bases at V and 10 bases at J, with 18 bases between the two ends. DNA of the CDR3: TGTGCCAGCAGGCATTCTAGCGACGGCGAGGAGCTGTTTTTT. The encoded protein is CASRHSSDGEELFF.

V usage is TRBV7-2 and J usage is TRBJ2-7; D gene unclear. This CDR3 contains 14 residues. Germline V gives CDR1 SGHTA, CDR2 FQGNSA. V was cut by 6 bases and J by 5 bases, with 17 bases left in between. CDR3 DNA: TGTGCCAGCAGGCCTCGAGGAACCTACCACGAGCAGTACTTC. Translation: CASRPRGTYHEQYF.

CDR3 in amino acids: CASSGDRGILSPLHF. CDR3 DNA: TGTGCCAGCAGTGGGGACAGGGGAATTCTTTCACCCCTCCACTTT. The J gene is TRBJ1-6, the V gene TRBV28; 10 positions match TRBD1. Germline CDR1 is MDHEN and CDR2 is SYDVKM. This CDR3 has 15 amino acids. V gave up 5 bases and J gave up 9 bases; unmatched junction bases: 7.

The J gene is TRBJ2-1, the V gene TRBV5-4; 10 bases agree with TRBD2. This CDR3 spans 18 amino acids. V was clipped by 4 bases and J by 0 bases; unmatched bases: 10. CDR1 is SGHNT and CDR2 is YYREEE in the germline V gene (reference sequence). CDR3 in amino acids: CASSPSGGAFLSYNEQFF. The CDR3 DNA is TGTGCCAGCAGCCCCAGCGGGGGGGCTTTCCTCTCCTACAATGAGCAGTTCTTC.

The chain combines TRBV9 with TRBJ2-3, with 7 bases lining up with TRBD1. Unmatched junction bases numbered 6, after V lost 1 base and J lost 4 bases. In germline, CDR1 is SGDLS, CDR2 YYNGEE. The CDR3 covers 15 residues. CDR3 coding DNA: TGTGCCAGCAGCGTAAGGGACAGAGCCGCAGATACGCAGTATTTT. Residues: CASSVRDRAADTQYF.

This clone has just a few counts. The chain is built from TRBV28 and TRBJ2-2; D possibly corresponds to TRBD1 (5 bases). Between the trimmed V and J ends, which lost 3 bases and 4 bases, there was a span of 15 bases. Germline CDR1 is MDHEN and CDR2 is SYDVKM. CDR3 size: 16 residues. The CDR3 sequence is CASSLGRRPATGELFF. The CDR3 region has the DNA TGTGCCAGCAGTTTGGGGCGAAGACCGGCCACCGGGGAGCTGTTTTTT.

CDR3 DNA: TGTGCCAGCAGCTTGGTTAGCGGACCAAACAATGAGCAGTTCTTC. This encodes CASSLVSGPNNEQFF. The chain combines TRBV5-4 with TRBJ2-1; a weak D match, TRBD2 (6 bases). This CDR3 is built from 15 residues. Trimming stripped 0 bases from V and 5 bases from J, with 12 bases between. Germline assignment: CDR1 SGHNT and CDR2 YYREEE (reference sequence).

V gene TRBV7-8 combines with J gene TRBJ1-1; the match to TRBD1 covers 9 bases. Germline V lookup: CDR1 SGHVS, CDR2 FQNEAQ. J gave up 1 base and V 4 bases, and 4 bases lay outside the gene matches. The CDR3 has 15 amino acids. The CDR3 protein is CASSSTGGENTEAFF. DNA for the CDR3: TGTGCCAGCAGCTCCACAGGGGGCGAGAACACTGAAGCTTTCTTT.

A few counts support this clone. CDR3 amino acids: CASSSRTSGRSPYEQYF. The CDR3 DNA sequence: TGTGCCAGCAGTTCCCGGACTAGCGGGAGGTCTCCCTACGAGCAGTACTTC. The chain uses TRBV28 and TRBJ2-7; 14 nucleotides line up with TRBD2. V was pared by 4 bases and J by 2 bases, with 7 bases of the junction left unmatched. The CDR3 is 17 residues long. Germline V gene lookup returns CDR1 MDHEN and CDR2 SYDVKM. Together with reference TRBV28 and TRBJ2-7, the CDR3 gives the full variable domain: DVKVTQSSRYLVKRTGEKVFLECVQDMDHENMFWYRQDPGLGLRLIYFSYDVKMKEKGDIPEGYSVSREKKERFSLILESASTNQTSMYLCASSSRTSGRSPYEQYFGPGTRLTVT.

The gene calls are TRBV3-1 (or the pseudogene TRBV3-2) and TRBJ2-5; a weak D match, TRBD2 (6 bases). The CDR3 has 14 amino acids. Per the germline V gene, CDR1 is LGHDT and CDR2 is YNNKEL (reference sequence). Deletions cut 1 base from V and 5 bases from J, with 11 bases between. The CDR3 is CASSQVRAGETQYF. CDR3 in DNA: TGTGCCAGCAGCCAAGTCCGGGCGGGGGAGACCCAGTACTTC.

The chain employs TRBV10-3 and TRBJ1-5; TRBD1 aligns across 12 bases. V was pared by 6 bases and J by 4 bases, with 1 base of the junction left unmatched. The CDR3 covers 14 residues. The V gene's germline CDR1 is ENHRY and CDR2 SYGVKD. CDR3 region: CAIRGQGANQPQHF. The DNA for the CDR3 is TGTGCCATCAGGGGACAGGGGGCTAATCAGCCCCAGCATTTT.

V usage is TRBV7-3 and J usage is TRBJ2-3; TRBD2 agrees at 9 bases. V trimming: 2 bases; J trimming: 5 bases; junction bases outside the gene matches: 5. CDR3 size: 15 residues. CDR1 is SGHTA and CDR2 is FQGTGA in the germline V gene. CDR3 sequence (DNA): TGTGCCAGCAGCTTACAAGCGGGGGGAGGAGATACGCAGTATTTT. It specifies CASSLQAGGGDTQYF.

The rearrangement joins TRBV2 to TRBJ2-7; 7 nucleotides align to TRBD1. Per germline, CDR1 SNHLY and CDR2 FYNNEI. The V and J ends lost 5 bases and 3 bases, in that order; junction bases with no gene match: 4. The CDR3 runs to 13 residues. CDR3 nucleotides: TGTGCCAGCAGTCAACAGGGGTACTACGAGCAGTACTTC. Protein product: CASSQQGYYEQYF.